This T cell receptor (beta chain) was captured in a study of blood T cell repertoires in COVID-19. In the authors' workflow: Reference gene primer amplification yielded estimated nucleated cell counts. Assay: immunoSEQ multiplex PCR; the TCRdb copy retains only in-frame clones and omits some. Clone size and V and J calls were adopted from that table, with D and trimming inferred from the DNA. Altogether about 38,000 clones are present, roughly 80% being singletons, with the ten largest covering 4.8%. This CDR3 comprises 15 residues. CDR1 and CDR2 from the germline V gene are MNHEY and SVGAGI. V gave up 0 bases and J gave up 4 bases, with 12 bases separating them.

This TCR derives from a man in his fifties or sixties with active COVID-19. The material sequenced was peripheral blood. V gene TRBV6-5 combines with J gene TRBJ1-1, with a possible D match to TRBD1 (5 bases). The CDR3 bases are TGTGCCAGCAGTTACTCGGCATTCGGGGGCACTGAAGCTTTCTTT. It specifies CASSYSAFGGTEAFF.